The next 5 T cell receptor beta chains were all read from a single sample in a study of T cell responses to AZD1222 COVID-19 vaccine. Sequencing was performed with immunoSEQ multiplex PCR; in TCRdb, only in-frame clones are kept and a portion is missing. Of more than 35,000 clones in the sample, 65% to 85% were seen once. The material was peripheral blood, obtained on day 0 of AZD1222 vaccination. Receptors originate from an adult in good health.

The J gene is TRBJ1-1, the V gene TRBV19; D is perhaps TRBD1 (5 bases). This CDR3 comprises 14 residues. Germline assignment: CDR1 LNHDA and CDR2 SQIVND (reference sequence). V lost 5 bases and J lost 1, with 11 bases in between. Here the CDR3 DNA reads TGTGCCAGTAGTGCGACAGTTAAGAACACTGAAGCTTTCTTT. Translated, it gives CASSATVKNTEAFF.

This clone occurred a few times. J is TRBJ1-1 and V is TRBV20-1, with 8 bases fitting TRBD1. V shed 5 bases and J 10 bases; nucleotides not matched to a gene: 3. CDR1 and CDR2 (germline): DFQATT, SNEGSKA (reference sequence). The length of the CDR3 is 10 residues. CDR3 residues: CSAYDRGAFF. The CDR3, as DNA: TGCAGTGCTTATGACAGGGGAGCTTTCTTT.

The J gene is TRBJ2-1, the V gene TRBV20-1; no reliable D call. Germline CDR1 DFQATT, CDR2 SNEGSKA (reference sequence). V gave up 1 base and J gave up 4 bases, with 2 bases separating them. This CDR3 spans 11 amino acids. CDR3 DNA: TGCAGTGCTAGAGCGTACAATGAGCAGTTCTTC. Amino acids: CSARAYNEQFF.

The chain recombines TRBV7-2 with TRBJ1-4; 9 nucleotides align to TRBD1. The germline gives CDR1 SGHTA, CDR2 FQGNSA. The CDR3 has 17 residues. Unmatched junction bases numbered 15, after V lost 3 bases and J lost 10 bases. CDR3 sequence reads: CASSFAPLGTGSGKLFF. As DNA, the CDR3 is TGTGCCAGCAGCTTTGCCCCCCTAGGGACAGGGAGTGGAAAACTGTTTTTT.

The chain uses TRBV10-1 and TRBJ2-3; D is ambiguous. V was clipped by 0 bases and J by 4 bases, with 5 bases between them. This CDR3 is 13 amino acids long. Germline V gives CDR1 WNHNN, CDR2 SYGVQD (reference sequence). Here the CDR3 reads CASSESRADTQYF. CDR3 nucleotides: TGCGCCAGCAGTGAGTCTAGGGCAGATACGCAGTATTTT.